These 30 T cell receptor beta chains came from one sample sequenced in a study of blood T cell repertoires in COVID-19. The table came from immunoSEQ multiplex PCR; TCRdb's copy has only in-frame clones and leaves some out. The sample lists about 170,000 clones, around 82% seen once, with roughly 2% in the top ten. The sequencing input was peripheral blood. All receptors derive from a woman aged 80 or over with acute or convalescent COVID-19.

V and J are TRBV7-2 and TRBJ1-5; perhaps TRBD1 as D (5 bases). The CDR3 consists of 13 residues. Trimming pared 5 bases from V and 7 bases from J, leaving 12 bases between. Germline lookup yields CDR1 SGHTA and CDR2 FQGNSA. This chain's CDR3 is CASSPTGEQPQHF. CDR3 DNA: TGTGCCAGCAGCCCGACGGGGGAACAGCCCCAGCATTTT.

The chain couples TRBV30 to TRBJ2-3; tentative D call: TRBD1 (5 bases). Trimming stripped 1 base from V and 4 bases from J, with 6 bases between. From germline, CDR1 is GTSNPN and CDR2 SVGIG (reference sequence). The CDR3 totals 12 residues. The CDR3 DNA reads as TGTGCCTGGAGTGGGACACCAGATACGCAGTATTTT. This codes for CAWSGTPDTQYF.

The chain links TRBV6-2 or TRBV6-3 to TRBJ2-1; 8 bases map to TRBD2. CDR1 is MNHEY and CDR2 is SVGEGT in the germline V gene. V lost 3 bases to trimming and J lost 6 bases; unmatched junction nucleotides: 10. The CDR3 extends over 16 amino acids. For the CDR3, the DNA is TGTGCCAGCAGTTATAATACGGGGGGGCCCGGCAATGAGCAGTTCTTC. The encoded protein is CASSYNTGGPGNEQFF.

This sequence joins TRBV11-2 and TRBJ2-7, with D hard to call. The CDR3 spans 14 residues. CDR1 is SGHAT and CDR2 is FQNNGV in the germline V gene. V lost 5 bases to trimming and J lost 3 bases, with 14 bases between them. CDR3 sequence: CASSRNSNLYEQYF. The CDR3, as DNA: TGTGCCAGCAGCAGAAACAGCAACCTCTACGAGCAGTACTTC.

The CDR3 region is CASRLLDSFTYNEQFF. CDR3 DNA: TGTGCCAGCAGACTTTTGGACAGCTTTACCTACAATGAGCAGTTCTTC. This sequence joins TRBV9 and TRBJ2-1; possibly TRBD1 for D (6 bases). This CDR3 contains 16 residues. V was shortened by 5 bases and J by 2 bases, with 17 bases between the two germline ends. Per the germline V gene, CDR1 is SGDLS and CDR2 is YYNGEE.

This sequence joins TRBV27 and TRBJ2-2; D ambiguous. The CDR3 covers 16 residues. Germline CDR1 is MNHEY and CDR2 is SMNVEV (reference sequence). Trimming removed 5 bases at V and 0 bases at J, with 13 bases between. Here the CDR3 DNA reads TGTGCCAGCAGTCGACACACTCCCGCGAACACCGGGGAGCTGTTTTTT. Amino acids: CASSRHTPANTGELFF.

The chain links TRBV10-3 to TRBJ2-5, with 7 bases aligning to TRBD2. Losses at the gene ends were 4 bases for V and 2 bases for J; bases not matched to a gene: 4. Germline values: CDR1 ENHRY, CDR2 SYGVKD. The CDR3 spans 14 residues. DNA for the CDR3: TGTGCCATCAGTGGTACGCGGGGGCAAGAGACCCAGTACTTC. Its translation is CAISGTRGQETQYF.

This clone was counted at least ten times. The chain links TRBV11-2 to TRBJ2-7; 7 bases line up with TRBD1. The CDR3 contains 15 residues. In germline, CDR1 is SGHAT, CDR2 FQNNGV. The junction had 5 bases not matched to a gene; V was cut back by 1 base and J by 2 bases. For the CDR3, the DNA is TGTGCCAGCAGCTTAGGACAGGACAGGACCTACGAGCAGTACTTC. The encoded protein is CASSLGQDRTYEQYF.

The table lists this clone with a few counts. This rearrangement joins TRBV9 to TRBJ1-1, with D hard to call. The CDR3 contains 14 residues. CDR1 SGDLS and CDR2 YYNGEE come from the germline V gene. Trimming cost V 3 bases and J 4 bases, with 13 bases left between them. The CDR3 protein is CASSGLTQATEAFF. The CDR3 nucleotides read TGTGCCAGCAGCGGGCTAACCCAGGCCACTGAAGCTTTCTTT.

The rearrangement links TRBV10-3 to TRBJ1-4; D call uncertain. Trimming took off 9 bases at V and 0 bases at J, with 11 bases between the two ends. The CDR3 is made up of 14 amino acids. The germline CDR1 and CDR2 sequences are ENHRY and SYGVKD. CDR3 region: CAISQEATNEKLFF. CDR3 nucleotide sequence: TGTGCCATTTCGCAGGAAGCAACTAATGAAAAACTGTTTTTT.

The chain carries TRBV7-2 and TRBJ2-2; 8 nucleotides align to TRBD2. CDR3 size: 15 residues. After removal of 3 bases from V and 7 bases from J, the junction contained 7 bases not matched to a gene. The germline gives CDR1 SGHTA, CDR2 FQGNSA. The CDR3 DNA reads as TGTGCCAGCAGCTTTAGACGGGAGGGTGACGGGGAGCTGTTTTTT. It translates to CASSFRREGDGELFF.

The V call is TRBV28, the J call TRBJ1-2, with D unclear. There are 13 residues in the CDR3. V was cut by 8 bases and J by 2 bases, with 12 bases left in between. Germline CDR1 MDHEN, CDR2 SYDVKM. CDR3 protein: CASGRVNNYGYTF. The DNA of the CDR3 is TGTGCCAGCGGGAGGGTCAACAACTATGGCTACACCTTC.

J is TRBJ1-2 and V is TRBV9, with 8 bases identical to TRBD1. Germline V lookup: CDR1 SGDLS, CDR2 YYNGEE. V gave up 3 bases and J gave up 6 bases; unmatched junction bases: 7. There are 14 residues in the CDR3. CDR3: CASSADPGGDGYTF. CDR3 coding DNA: TGTGCCAGCAGCGCGGACCCAGGGGGCGATGGCTACACCTTC.

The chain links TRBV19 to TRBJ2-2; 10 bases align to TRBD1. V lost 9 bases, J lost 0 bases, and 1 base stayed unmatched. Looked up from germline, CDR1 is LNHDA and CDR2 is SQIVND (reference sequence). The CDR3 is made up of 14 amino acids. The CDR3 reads CASGTGANTGELFF. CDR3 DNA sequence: TGTGCCAGCGGGACAGGGGCGAACACCGGGGAGCTGTTTTTT.

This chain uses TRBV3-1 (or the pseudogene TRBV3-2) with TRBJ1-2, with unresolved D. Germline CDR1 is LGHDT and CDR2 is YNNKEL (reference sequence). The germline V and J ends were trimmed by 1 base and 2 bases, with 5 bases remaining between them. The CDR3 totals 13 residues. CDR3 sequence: CASSQGHNYGYTF. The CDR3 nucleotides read TGTGCCAGCAGCCAAGGACACAACTATGGCTACACCTTC.

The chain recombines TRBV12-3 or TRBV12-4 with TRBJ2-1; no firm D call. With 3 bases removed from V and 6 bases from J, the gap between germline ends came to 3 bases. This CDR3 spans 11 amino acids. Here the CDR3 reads CASSFINEQFF. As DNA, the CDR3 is TGTGCCAGCAGTTTTATCAATGAGCAGTTCTTC.

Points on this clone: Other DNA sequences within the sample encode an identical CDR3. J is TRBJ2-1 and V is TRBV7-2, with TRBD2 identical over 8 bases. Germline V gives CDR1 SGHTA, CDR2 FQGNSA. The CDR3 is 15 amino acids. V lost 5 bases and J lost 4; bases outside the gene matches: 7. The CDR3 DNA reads TGTGCCAGCAGCCTTTCGGGGGGGCGGTACAATGAGCAGTTCTTC. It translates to CASSLSGGRYNEQFF.

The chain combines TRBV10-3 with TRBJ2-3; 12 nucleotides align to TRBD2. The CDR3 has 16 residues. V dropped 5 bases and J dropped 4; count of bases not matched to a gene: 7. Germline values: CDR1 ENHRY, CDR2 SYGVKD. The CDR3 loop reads CAISRTSGESADTQYF. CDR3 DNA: TGTGCCATCAGTAGGACTAGCGGGGAGTCCGCAGATACGCAGTATTTT.

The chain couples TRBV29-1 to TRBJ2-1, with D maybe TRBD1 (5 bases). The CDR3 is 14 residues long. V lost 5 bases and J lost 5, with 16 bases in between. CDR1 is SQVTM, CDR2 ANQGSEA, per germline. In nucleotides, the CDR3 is TGCAGCGTTCGATGGTCTGGGGCCCACAATGAGCAGTTCTTC. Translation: CSVRWSGAHNEQFF.

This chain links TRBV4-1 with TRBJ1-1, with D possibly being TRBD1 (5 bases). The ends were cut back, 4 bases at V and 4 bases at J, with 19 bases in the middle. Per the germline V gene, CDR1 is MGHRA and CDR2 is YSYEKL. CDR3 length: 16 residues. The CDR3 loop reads CASSLSSGESGTEAFF. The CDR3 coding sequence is TGCGCCAGCAGCCTCAGTTCGGGGGAAAGTGGCACTGAAGCTTTCTTT.

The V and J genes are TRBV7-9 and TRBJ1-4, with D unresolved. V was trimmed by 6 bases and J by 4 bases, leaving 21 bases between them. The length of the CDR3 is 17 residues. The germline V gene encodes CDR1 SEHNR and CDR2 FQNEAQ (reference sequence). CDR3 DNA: TGTGCCAGCAGTTCGAATCTAGCGGGGAGAGTTAATGAAAAACTGTTTTTT. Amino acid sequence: CASSSNLAGRVNEKLFF. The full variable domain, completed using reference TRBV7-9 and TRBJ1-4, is DTGVSQNPRHKITKRGQNVTFRCDPISEHNRLYWYRQTLGQGPEFLTYFQNEAQLEKSRLLSDRFSAERPKGSFSTLEIQRTEQGDSAMYLCASSSNLAGRVNEKLFFGSGTQLSVL.

This CDR3 reads CASSQGYPGETQYF. CDR3 DNA sequence: TGTGCCAGCAGCCAAGGGTACCCCGGAGAGACCCAGTACTTC. The chain uses TRBV3-1 (or the pseudogene TRBV3-2) and TRBJ2-5; D uncertain. The CDR3 contains 14 residues. Trimming shortened V by 1 base and J by 4 bases, and 10 bases separated the two germline ends. CDR1 LGHDT and CDR2 YNNKEL come from the germline V gene (reference sequence).

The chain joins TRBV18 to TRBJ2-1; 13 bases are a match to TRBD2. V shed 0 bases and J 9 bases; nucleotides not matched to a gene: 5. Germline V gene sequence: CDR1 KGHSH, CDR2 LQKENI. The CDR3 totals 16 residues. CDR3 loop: CASSPPVTSGRGEQFF. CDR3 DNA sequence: TGTGCCAGCTCACCACCTGTAACTAGCGGGAGGGGTGAGCAGTTCTTC.

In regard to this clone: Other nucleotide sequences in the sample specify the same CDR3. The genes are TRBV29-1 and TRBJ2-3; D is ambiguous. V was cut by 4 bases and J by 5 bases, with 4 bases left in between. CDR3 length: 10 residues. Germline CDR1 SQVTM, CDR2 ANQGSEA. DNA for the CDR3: TGCAGCGTTGCTTTAGATACGCAGTATTTT. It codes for CSVALDTQYF.

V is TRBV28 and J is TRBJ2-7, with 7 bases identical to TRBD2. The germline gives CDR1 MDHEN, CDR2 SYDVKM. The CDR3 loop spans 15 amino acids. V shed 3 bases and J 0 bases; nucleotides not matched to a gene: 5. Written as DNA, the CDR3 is TGTGCCAGCAGTTTCACCGGGGGGAACTCCTACGAGCAGTACTTC. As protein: CASSFTGGNSYEQYF.

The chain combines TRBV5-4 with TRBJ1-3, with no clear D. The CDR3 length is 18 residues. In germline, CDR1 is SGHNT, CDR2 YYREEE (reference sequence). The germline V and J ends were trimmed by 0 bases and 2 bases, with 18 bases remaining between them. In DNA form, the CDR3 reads TGTGCCAGCAGCTTGGATACTGGCCCGGGGATGGCTGGAAACACCATATATTTT. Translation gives CASSLDTGPGMAGNTIYF.

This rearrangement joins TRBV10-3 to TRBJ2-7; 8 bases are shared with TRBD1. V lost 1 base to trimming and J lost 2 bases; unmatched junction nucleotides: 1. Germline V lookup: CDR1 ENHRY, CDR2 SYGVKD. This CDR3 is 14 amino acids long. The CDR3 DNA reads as TGTGCCATCAGTGAGTTACAGGGGGCCTACGAGCAGTACTTC. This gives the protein CAISELQGAYEQYF.

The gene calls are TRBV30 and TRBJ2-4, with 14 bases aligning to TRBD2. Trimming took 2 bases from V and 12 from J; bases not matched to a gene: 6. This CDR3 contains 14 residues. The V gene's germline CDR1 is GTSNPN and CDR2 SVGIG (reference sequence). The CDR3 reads CAWSSGLAGGHQYF. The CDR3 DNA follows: TGTGCCTGGAGTAGCGGACTAGCGGGGGGCCATCAGTACTTC.

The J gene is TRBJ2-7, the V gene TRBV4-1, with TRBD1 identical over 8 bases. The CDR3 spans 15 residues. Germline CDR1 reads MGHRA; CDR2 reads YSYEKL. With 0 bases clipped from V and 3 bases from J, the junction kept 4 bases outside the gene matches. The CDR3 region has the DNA TGCGCCAGCAGCCAAGATGACGGACAGGGCTACGAGCAGTACTTC. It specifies CASSQDDGQGYEQYF.

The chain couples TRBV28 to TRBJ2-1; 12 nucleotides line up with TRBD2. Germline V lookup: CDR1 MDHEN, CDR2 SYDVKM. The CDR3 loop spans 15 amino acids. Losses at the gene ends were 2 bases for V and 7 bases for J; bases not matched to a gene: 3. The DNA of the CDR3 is TGTGCCAGCAGTTTACTAGCGGGGGGGCGAAATGAGCAGTTCTTC. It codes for CASSLLAGGRNEQFF.